What follows describes a single T cell receptor beta chain. Its antigen remains undetermined. It has no much larger one-base neighbor in the sample; base qualities were not kept. Genomic DNA was extracted from sorted cells with the QIAGEN DNeasy Blood and Tissue Kit for TCRbeta CDR3 sequencing. High-throughput TCRbeta CDR3 sequencing, which included PCR amplification with bias correction and internal controls, was done commercially through immunoSEQ. Per the original workflow: Unique productive TCRbeta sequences were defined by CDR3 nucleotide sequence when primers matched and otherwise by CDR3 amino acid sequence together with Vbeta and Jbeta genes. To correct sorting error, sequences shared between sorted populations at a frequency ratio of 2:1 or less were removed; the rest were assigned to the higher population. Donor-reactive sequences were defined as at least 5-fold expanded in CFSE-low cells versus unstimulated cells, with frequency of at least 0.01% in CFSE-low cells. Repertoire divergence was quantified by Jensen-Shannon divergence calculated from the top 100 TCRbeta sequences ranked by frequency. For any sample with multiple sequencing runs, sorting error was corrected in each run separately before the runs were pooled. Sourced from immuneACCESS, this table was stored by TCRdb with only in-frame sequences that have V and J called. A share of the clones is absent; for the studies checked, an unresolved V gene accounts for under half, and the remainder has no known explanation. V and J calls and clone size follow that table, whereas D and trimming were derived from the DNA. The sample profile shows 55,000 to 75,000 clones; approximately 89% of them were found once. The ten largest clones add up to more than 3% of the sample.

This sample was included in a study of Tregs in tolerant kidney transplant recipients (dated by TCRdb to the late 2010s). Concerning the study at large: The study applied TCRbeta sequencing to find donor-specific regulatory T cells before combined kidney and bone marrow transplantation and then followed those same cells after transplant.

Study-wide findings and limitations: Expanding Tregs with activated donor B cells appeared to identify the most biologically relevant and donor-specific TCRbeta repertoire. The study was constrained by small patient numbers, and validation of the findings is required in larger populations and under other immunosuppression protocols. Because the PCR primers were changed over time for some patients, nucleotide-level comparison could not be performed across the samples from those patients. Although technical replication error seemed to be minimal, the question of biological reproducibility was not addressed directly. Donor-specific Treg expansion exceeded global Treg expansion in tolerant patients, suggesting antigen-driven rather than nonspecific expansion.

Read against the paper, the sample's time point label means: 6 months after combined kidney and bone marrow transplant. Transplants used related donors with nonmyeloablative bone marrow transplantation; mixed chimerism was transient in the human trials. Unstimulated Tregs (CD4+CD25+CD127-), CD4+ non-Tregs (CD4+CD25-), CD4 and CD8 cells were FACS-sorted from thawed PBMCs. Patients were 4 combined kidney and bone marrow transplant recipients from the ITN036ST trial, and only these trial subjects had samples available. Healthy control blood was separated into PBMCs by Ficoll density gradient and cryopreserved, and patient PBMCs were collected both before and after transplant. This clonotype was sampled from a human patient who received a combined kidney and bone marrow transplant. After a transplant, the donor of the graft may account for some T cells. The sequencing here drew on CD4+ T cells from blood (PBMCs), taken 6 months after the transplant.

The CDR3 is CAISESRDRPAFF. The bases read TGTGCCATCAGTGAGTCACGGGACAGGCCGGCTTTCTTT. This receptor chain uses TRBV10-3 and TRBJ1-1, with 8 central nucleotides matching TRBD1. The germline V gene provides CDR1 ENHRY and CDR2 SYGVKD. The CDR3 goes from the cysteine to the phenylalanine over 13 residues. The read is trimmed to its CDR3 DNA, 39 bases read in frame from base 1. From V the trimming removes 0 bases and from J it removes 11 bases, while the gene matches leave 5 bases of the junction unaccounted for.